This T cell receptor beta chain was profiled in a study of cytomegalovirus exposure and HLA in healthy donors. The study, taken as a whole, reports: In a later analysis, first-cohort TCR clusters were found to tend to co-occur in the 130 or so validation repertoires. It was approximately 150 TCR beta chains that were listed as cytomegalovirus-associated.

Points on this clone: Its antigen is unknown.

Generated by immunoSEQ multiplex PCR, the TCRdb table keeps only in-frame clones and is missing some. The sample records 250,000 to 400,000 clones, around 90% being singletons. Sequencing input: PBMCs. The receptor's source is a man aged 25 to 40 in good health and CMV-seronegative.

CDR3 amino acids: CASSQSGGGNQPQHF. As DNA, the CDR3 is TGTGCCAGCAGCCAATCAGGGGGCGGCAATCAGCCCCAGCATTTT. This rearrangement joins TRBV16 to TRBJ1-5, with 7 bases identical to TRBD1. This CDR3 has 15 amino acids. After removal of 0 bases from V and 2 bases from J, the junction contained 1 base not matched to a gene. Germline CDR1 is KGHSY and CDR2 is FQNENV.